One sample yielded the 18 T cell receptor beta chains listed below, sequenced in a study of blood T cell repertoires in COVID-19. The method was immunoSEQ multiplex PCR; TCRdb's version includes in-frame clones alone and lacks a portion of them. The sample consists of around 190,000 clones, roughly 80% of them appearing once. Sequenced material: peripheral blood. All receptors derive from a human donor in a cohort sampled during active COVID-19.

This clone was seen a handful of times. The rearrangement uses TRBV5-1 and TRBJ2-1, with TRBD1 as a possible D gene (5 bases). Trimming left V 4 bases short and J 9 bases short, with 20 bases between. The CDR3 is made up of 15 amino acids. Per germline, CDR1 SGHRS and CDR2 YFSETQ. CDR3: CASSPSVLQGGEQFF. CDR3 coding DNA: TGCGCCAGCAGCCCTTCCGTCCTTCAGGGTGGTGAGCAGTTCTTC.

The J gene is TRBJ1-5, the V gene TRBV7-8; no clear D gene. The CDR3 runs to 14 residues. CDR1 and CDR2 from the germline V gene are SGHVS and FQNEAQ. Trimming removed 5 bases at V and 0 bases at J, with 8 bases between. CDR3 loop: CASSPRDSNQPQHF. DNA for the CDR3: TGTGCCAGCAGCCCGCGAGATAGCAATCAGCCCCAGCATTTT.

The rearrangement uses TRBV10-1 and TRBJ1-5; D perhaps matches TRBD1 (6 bases). The CDR3 extends over 16 amino acids. Germline CDR1 reads WNHNN; CDR2 reads SYGVQD (reference sequence). Trimming stripped 4 bases from V and 2 bases from J, with 15 bases between. The CDR3: CASSGNRDEGNQPQHF. CDR3 bases: TGCGCCAGCAGTGGTAACAGGGATGAGGGCAATCAGCCCCAGCATTTT.

The V gene is TRBV18, the J gene TRBJ1-1; TRBD1 might be the D (6 bases). This CDR3 spans 13 amino acids. Germline V CDR1 and CDR2: KGHSH, LQKENI. Trimming took 6 bases from V and 6 from J, leaving 14 bases between them. CDR3 nucleotides: TGTGCCAGCTCCCATAGACAGGCCCCTGAAGCTTTCTTT. This translates into CASSHRQAPEAFF.

The rearrangement links TRBV4-2 to TRBJ2-7; possibly TRBD1 for D (5 bases). Trimming removed 4 bases from V and 3 bases from J, with 13 bases in between. CDR1 is LGHNA and CDR2 is YNFKEQ in the germline V gene. The CDR3 has 14 residues. The DNA of the CDR3 is TGTGCCAGCAGCCTATCAGGACATCGCTACGAGCAGTACTTC. This encodes CASSLSGHRYEQYF.

V usage is TRBV24-1 and J usage is TRBJ2-1; TRBD2 matches at 7 bases. The V and J ends lost 3 bases and 6 bases, in that order; junction bases with no gene match: 1. The CDR3 extends over 13 amino acids. In germline, CDR1 is KGHDR, CDR2 SFDVKD. The CDR3 spells CATSDREGNEQFF. The CDR3 DNA follows: TGTGCCACCAGTGATAGGGAGGGCAATGAGCAGTTCTTC.

This chain connects TRBV29-1 to TRBJ1-2; TRBD1 matches at 9 bases. This CDR3 is 11 amino acids long. Trimming took 5 bases from V and 13 from J; bases not matched to a gene: 8. CDR1 and CDR2 from the germline V gene are SQVTM and ANQGSEA. The CDR3 DNA follows: TGCAGCGTTACCGGGACAGGGCTCTCCACCTTC. This codes for CSVTGTGLSTF.

V is TRBV6-2 or TRBV6-3 and J is TRBJ1-5; 8 bases map to TRBD1. CDR1 is MNHEY and CDR2 is SVGEGT in the germline V gene. The CDR3 runs 16 residues. Trimming at V came to 5 bases and at J to 4 bases, leaving 10 bases not matched to a gene. DNA for the CDR3: TGTGCCAGCAGTCCGATTGGACAGGGACTAAATCAGCCCCAGCATTTT. It codes for CASSPIGQGLNQPQHF.

This clone is a singleton in its sample. The chain uses TRBV3-1 (or the pseudogene TRBV3-2) and TRBJ2-1, with TRBD2 matching over 7 bases. Germline V lookup: CDR1 LGHDT, CDR2 YNNKEL (reference sequence). The junction had 23 bases not matched to a gene; V was cut back by 2 bases and J by 10 bases. There are 19 residues in the CDR3. The CDR3 is CASSQTLPLKASGLGEQFF. CDR3 nucleotide sequence: TGTGCCAGCAGCCAAACCCTCCCTCTAAAGGCTAGCGGTCTAGGGGAGCAGTTCTTC.

This clone was seen only a few times. V gene TRBV6-6 combines with J gene TRBJ1-2, with 7 nucleotides matching TRBD1. This CDR3 spans 16 amino acids. Germline CDR1 and CDR2: MNHNY and SVGAGI (reference sequence). V lost 5 bases and J lost 4; bases outside the gene matches: 13. CDR3 DNA: TGTGCCAGCAGTCGACAGGGAAAGGCTTCCAGCTATGGCTACACCTTC. It specifies CASSRQGKASSYGYTF.

The chain carries TRBV5-6 and TRBJ2-7, with 7 positions matching TRBD1. CDR1 is SGHDT and CDR2 is YYEEEE in the germline V gene. The CDR3 is 12 amino acids. V gave up 4 bases and J gave up 6 bases; unmatched junction bases: 4. In DNA form, the CDR3 reads TGTGCCAGCAGCGCCGGGACAGCCGAGCAGTACTTC. Its protein is CASSAGTAEQYF.

This clone was observed a few times. The chain joins TRBV4-1 to TRBJ2-1; TRBD2 matches at 11 bases. Germline assignment: CDR1 MGHRA and CDR2 YSYEKL. The V and J ends lost 3 bases and 3 bases, in that order; junction bases with no gene match: 4. This CDR3 has 16 residues. CDR3 residues: CASSQLAGGRYNEQFF. For the CDR3, the DNA is TGCGCCAGCAGCCAGTTAGCGGGGGGGCGCTACAATGAGCAGTTCTTC.

This clone was found a few times. The chain joins TRBV9 to TRBJ1-3; tentatively, D is TRBD1 (5 bases). The CDR3 length is 16 residues. V was trimmed by 0 bases and J by 2 bases, leaving 12 bases between them. Germline lookup yields CDR1 SGDLS and CDR2 YYNGEE. For the CDR3, the DNA is TGTGCCAGCAGCGTAGAGATTTCGACAGCTGGAAACACCATATATTTT. Translating gives CASSVEISTAGNTIYF.

The rearrangement joins TRBV19 to TRBJ2-1; 11 bases line up with TRBD1. The ends lost 5 bases at V and 8 bases at J; junction bases unmatched: 11. Germline CDR1 and CDR2: LNHDA and SQIVND (reference sequence). This CDR3 has 16 residues. The CDR3 region has the DNA TGTGCCAGTAGTTCCTTCCGGGACAGGGGGATCTATGAGCAGTTCTTC. Translation gives CASSSFRDRGIYEQFF.

J is TRBJ2-7 and V is TRBV11-2; no reliable D call. The V end lost 5 bases, the J end lost 0 bases, and 11 bases lay between the germline ends. The CDR3 has 14 amino acids. Germline V gene sequence: CDR1 SGHAT, CDR2 FQNNGV. This chain's CDR3 is CASSRARSSYEQYF. The CDR3 DNA reads as TGTGCCAGCAGCCGCGCACGGAGCTCCTACGAGCAGTACTTC.

This sequence joins TRBV7-7 and TRBJ2-5; a weak D match, TRBD2 (5 bases). V was shortened by 5 bases and J by 2 bases, with 9 bases between the two germline ends. Per germline, CDR1 SSHAT and CDR2 FNYEAQ (reference sequence). The CDR3 totals 13 residues. The chain's CDR3 is CASSPGLQETQYF. For the CDR3, the DNA is TGTGCCAGCAGCCCTGGACTGCAAGAGACCCAGTACTTC.

The J gene is TRBJ2-5, the V gene TRBV27; tentative D call: TRBD1 (6 bases). This CDR3 has 15 amino acids. Germline loops: CDR1 MNHEY, CDR2 SMNVEV (reference sequence). V lost 5 bases to trimming and J lost 0 bases, with 13 bases between them. The CDR3 protein is CASSLSRDNQETQYF. The CDR3, as DNA: TGTGCCAGCAGTCTAAGTCGGGACAACCAAGAGACCCAGTACTTC.

The chain has TRBV27 and TRBJ1-2; 10 bases fit TRBD1. This CDR3 comprises 13 residues. V shed 5 bases, J shed 13 bases, and the junction held 10 bases outside the gene matches. Germline-derived CDR1 and CDR2 are MNHEY and SMNVEV (reference sequence). In DNA form, the CDR3 reads TGTGCCAGCAGTGACCGGGACAGGGGTTTATGCACCTTC. Its protein product is CASSDRDRGLCTF.